This T cell receptor beta chain was profiled in a study of cytomegalovirus exposure and HLA in healthy donors. The germline V gene has CDR1 LNHDA and CDR2 SQIVND (reference sequence). The CDR3 runs 14 residues. Trimming shortened V by 3 bases and J by 3 bases, and 11 bases separated the two germline ends. Healthy bone marrow donors made up the donor group. It was with 60 Vbeta and 13 Jbeta primers that the PCR ran. Sequencing used immunoSEQ multiplex PCR; TCRdb keeps in-frame clones, though not all of them. The table records just over 200,000 clones, 79% of them present only once. The V and J genes are TRBV19 and TRBJ1-2, with a tentative D call TRBD1 (6 bases). The sequence came from a man over 45 in good health and CMV-seronegative. The specimen was PBMCs. The CDR3 loop reads CASSIRDTHYGYTF. CDR3 bases: TGTGCCAGTAGTATCAGGGACACTCACTATGGCTACACCTTC.